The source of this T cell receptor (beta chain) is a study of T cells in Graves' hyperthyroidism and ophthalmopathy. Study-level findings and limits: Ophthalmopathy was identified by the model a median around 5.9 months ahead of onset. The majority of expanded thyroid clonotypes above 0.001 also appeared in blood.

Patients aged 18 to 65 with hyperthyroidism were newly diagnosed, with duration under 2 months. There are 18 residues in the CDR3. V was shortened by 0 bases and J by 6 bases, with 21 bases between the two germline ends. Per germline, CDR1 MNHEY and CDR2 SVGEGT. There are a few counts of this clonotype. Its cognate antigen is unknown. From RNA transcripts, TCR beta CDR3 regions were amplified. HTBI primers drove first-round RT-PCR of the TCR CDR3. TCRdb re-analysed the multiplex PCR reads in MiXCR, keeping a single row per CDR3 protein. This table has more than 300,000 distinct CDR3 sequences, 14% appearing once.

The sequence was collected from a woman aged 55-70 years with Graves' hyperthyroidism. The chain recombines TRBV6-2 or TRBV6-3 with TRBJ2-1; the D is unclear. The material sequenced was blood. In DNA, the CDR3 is TGTGCCAGCAGTTACTCGATCCCCGATCCGGAACGTTCCAATGAGCAGTTCTTC. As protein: CASSYSIPDPERSNEQFF.